This TCR beta chain came from a study of shared clonotypes between healthy human individuals (dated by TCRdb to about 2020). About the investigation overall: A few men and two women, aged 18 to 49 years, made up the cohort. To estimate repertoire size and how much clonotypes are shared between individuals, the study performed deep sequencing of blood TCR repertoires from a handful of healthy adults. Different laboratories and diverse techniques were used to prepare libraries and sequence TCR repertoires, to increase sequencing depth and limit assay-specific biases. Per donor, leukapheresis produced somewhere between about 0.94 and 9 billion PBMCs. What the work shows at the level of the full study, not this receptor alone: The small number of donors limited the genetic and exposure-history diversity represented. Sampling was restricted to blood, and TCR repertoires in tissue are likely to differ from TCR repertoires in blood. Pairwise subsampling led to the expectation that sequencing depth would affect the degree of clonotype sharing among donors.

Trimming takes 6 bases from V and 6 bases from J, and the germline ends sit 14 bases apart. The CDR3 sequence holds 13 residues, the cysteine and phenylalanine included. Only the CDR3 DNA is retained, 39 bases long and in frame from the first base. The germline V gene provides CDR1 MDHEN and CDR2 SYDVKM. Healthy HIV-negative adults with no recently reported acute infections or vaccinations were included as donors. All donors were Caucasian adults living in Nashville, Tennessee, USA. For unsorted samples, about 85 million PBMCs were counted and genomic DNA was extracted with the QIAamp DNA Blood Mini kit. Blood was obtained by leukapheresis, after which PBMCs were separated by Ficoll-Histopaque density gradient centrifugation and cryopreserved in liquid nitrogen vapor phase. TCR CDR3 regions were amplified from genomic DNA by multiplex PCR using the deep immunoSEQ assay. Genomic DNA extracted from each cell subset was distributed evenly over all wells of several immunoSEQ 96-well plates, and each plate served as one replicate. For unsorted PBMC, roughly 300 ng of genomic DNA, equivalent to tens of thousands of T cell genomes, went into each replicate PCR. Genomic DNA from unsorted PBMC was sequenced over ten immunoSEQ deep assay plates. Purified libraries were quantified with a Qubit 3.0 fluorometer, sized on a Bioanalyzer 2100, and re-quantified with the KAPA Library Quantification kit. Every immunoSEQ 96-well plate was sequenced on a separate single-read 150-cycle Illumina NextSeq 550 flow cell. As for how the authors treated the data: The immunoSEQ output contained only junctional sequences without quality scores, so filtering could not match that applied to full-length reads. Sequences were annotated with PyIR, a Python wrapper for IgBLAST v1.9, using IMGT germline references to assign V/J genes and CDR3. Reads with weak V/J assignments (E-value above 1e-6), missing CDR3, stop codons, out-of-frame junctions, or ambiguous translated residues were removed. V3J clonotypes were defined by identical inferred V gene, J gene, and CDR3 amino acid sequence. The percentage overlap between two repertoires was calculated by dividing the number of shared unique clonotypes by the size of the smaller repertoire. RTK rarefaction, the Chao1 estimator, and Recon v2.1 estimates of unobserved clonotypes were used to assess repertoire richness. Drawn from immuneACCESS, this table holds only the in-frame rearrangements with V and J called that TCRdb kept. Clones are partly lost; checked studies trace under half to an unresolved V gene and leave the rest unexplained. That table supplies the V and J calls and clone size; D and trimming were determined from the DNA. The sample table lists fewer than 600,000 clones, approximately 79% of them with a count of one. The top ten clones comprise roughly 13% of the sample.

As for this clone: No cognate antigen has been identified for it. It has no much larger one-base neighbor in the sample; base qualities were not kept.

Sequencing input: PBMCs. Here the chain combines TRBV28 and TRBJ1-1; TRBD1 could be the D gene, as 5 bases match. The TCR was taken from a woman between 40 and 55 years old in good health. Some clones in this sample may be carry-over from other donors' samples. The sequence in DNA is TGTGCCAGCAGCCATAAGACAGTGGCTGAAGCTTTCTTT. Its translation reads: CASSHKTVAEAFF.